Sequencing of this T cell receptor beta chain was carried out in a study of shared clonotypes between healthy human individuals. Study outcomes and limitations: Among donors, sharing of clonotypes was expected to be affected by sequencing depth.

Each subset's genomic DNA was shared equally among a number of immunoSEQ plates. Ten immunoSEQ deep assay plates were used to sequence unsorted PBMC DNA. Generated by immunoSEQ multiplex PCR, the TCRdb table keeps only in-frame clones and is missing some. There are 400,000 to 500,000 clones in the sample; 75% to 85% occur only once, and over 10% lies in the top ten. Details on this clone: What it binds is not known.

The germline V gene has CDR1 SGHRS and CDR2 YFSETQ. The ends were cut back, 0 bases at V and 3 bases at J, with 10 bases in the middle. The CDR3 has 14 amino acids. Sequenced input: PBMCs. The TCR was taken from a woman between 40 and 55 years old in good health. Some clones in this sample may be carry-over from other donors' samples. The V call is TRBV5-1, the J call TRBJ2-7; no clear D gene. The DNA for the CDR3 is TGCGCCAGCAGCTTGGCCCTGGGTCGCTACGAGCAGTACTTC. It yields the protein CASSLALGRYEQYF.